This TCR beta chain stems from a study of shared clonotypes between healthy human individuals. Broader study findings: Limited genetic and exposure-history diversity came from having few donors.

Terminally differentiated effector memory CD45RA+ cells were excluded by CCR7 positive selection of CD45RO-negative cells. On this clone: As yet, its antigen is unknown.

The data were produced by immunoSEQ multiplex PCR, yet TCRdb's version contains in-frame clones alone and is incomplete. The sample carries 660,000 or so clones, approximately 96% recorded once. The CDR3 consists of 14 residues. V lost 0 bases, J lost 6 bases, and 8 bases lay in between. Per germline, CDR1 MNHEY and CDR2 SMNVEV (reference sequence). J is TRBJ2-2 and V is TRBV27; the D gene is possibly TRBD2 (5 bases). The sample taken for sequencing was naive CD8+ T cells sorted from blood. The origin of this receptor is a woman younger than 45 in good health. The CDR3 protein is CASSLSHGAGELFF. The CDR3 DNA sequence: TGTGCCAGCAGTTTATCCCACGGGGCCGGGGAGCTGTTTTTT.